This record concerns one TCR beta chain sequence. Its target is not known. This entry belongs to a study of blood T cells in healthy people across ages. Notes on the study in general: Higher diversity, along with more naive CD4+ cells, distinguished long-lived donors from aged donors.

The germline gives CDR1 SGHRS, CDR2 YFSETQ. The CDR3 has 14 amino acids. Through a sample-barcoded 5' primer and a J-beta primer mix, a second PCR was run for roughly 7 to 12 cycles. TCRdb passed the 5' RACE reads through MiXCR, listing each CDR3 protein once. The sample has roughly 1,500,000 distinct CDR3 sequences; 42% are singletons. The authors extracted at least 6 micrograms of total RNA per sample. Specimen: blood. The sequence was obtained from a woman aged 18-29 years in good health. The genes are TRBV5-1 and TRBJ2-4; D possibly uses TRBD1 or TRBD2 (5 bases each). The J call could be wrong; TRBJ2-7 is a better fit for the DNA end. Written as DNA, the CDR3 is TGCGCCAGCAGCCGCAATTGGGACGTTGTCGAGCAGTACTTC. This sequence encodes CASSRNWDVVEQYF.